This TCR beta chain was observed in a study of blood T cells in healthy people across ages. Through a sample-barcoded 5' primer and a J-beta primer mix, a second PCR was run for roughly 7 to 11 cycles. TCRdb redid the calling of the 5' RACE reads with MiXCR, one entry per CDR3 protein. The sample shows about 970,000 distinct CDR3 sequences, just over 50% of them seen only once. The CDR3 extends over 13 amino acids. Trimming left V 3 bases short and J 3 bases short, with 9 bases between. Germline loops: CDR1 MDHEN, CDR2 SYDVKM. Peripheral blood samples of 9 to 10 milliliters were drawn from each donor.

The V and J genes are TRBV28 and TRBJ2-7, with D uncertain. Specimen: blood. The TCR comes from a woman in her sixties in good health. As DNA, the CDR3 is TGTGCCAGCAGTTTCCTTTTTAGCTACGAGCAGTACTTC. Translated, it gives CASSFLFSYEQYF.